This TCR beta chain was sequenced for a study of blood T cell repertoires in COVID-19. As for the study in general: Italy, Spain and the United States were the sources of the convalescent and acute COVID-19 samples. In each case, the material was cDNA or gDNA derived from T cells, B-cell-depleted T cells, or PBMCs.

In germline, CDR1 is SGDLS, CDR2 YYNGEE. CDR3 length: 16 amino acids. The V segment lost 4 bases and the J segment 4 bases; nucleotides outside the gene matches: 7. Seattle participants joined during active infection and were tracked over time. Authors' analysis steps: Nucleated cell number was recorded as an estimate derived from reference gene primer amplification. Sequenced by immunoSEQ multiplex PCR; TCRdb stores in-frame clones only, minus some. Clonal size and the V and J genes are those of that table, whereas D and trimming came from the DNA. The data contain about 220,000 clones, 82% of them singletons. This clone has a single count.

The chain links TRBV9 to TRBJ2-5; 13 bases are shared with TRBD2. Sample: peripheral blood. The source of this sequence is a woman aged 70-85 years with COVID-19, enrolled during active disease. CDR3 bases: TGTGCCAGCAGCCCCCGGACTAGCGGGAGCTTAGAGACCCAGTACTTC. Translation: CASSPRTSGSLETQYF.